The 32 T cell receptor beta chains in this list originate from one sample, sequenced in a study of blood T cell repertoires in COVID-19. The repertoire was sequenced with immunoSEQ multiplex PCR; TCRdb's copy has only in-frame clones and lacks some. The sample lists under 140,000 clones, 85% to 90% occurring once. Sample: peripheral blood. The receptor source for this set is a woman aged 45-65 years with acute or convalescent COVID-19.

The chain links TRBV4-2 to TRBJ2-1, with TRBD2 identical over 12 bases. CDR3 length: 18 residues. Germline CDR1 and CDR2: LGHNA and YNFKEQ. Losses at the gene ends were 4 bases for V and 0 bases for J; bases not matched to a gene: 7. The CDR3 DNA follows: TGTGCCAGCAGCCCCGGACTAGCGGGGCCCAGCTCCTACAATGAGCAGTTCTTC. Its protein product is CASSPGLAGPSSYNEQFF.

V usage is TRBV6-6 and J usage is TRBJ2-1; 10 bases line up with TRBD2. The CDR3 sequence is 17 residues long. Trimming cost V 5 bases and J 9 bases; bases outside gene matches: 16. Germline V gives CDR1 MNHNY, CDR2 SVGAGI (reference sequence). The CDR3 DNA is TGTGCCAGCAGTCAGCCACGCGGGCCTAGCGGGAGAGGTGAGCAGTTCTTC. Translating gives CASSQPRGPSGRGEQFF.

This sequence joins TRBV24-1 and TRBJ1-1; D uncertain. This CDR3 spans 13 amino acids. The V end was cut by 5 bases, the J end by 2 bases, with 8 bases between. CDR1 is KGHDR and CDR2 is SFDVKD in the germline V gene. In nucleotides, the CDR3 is TGTGCCACCAGTGCCAGGCGTAACACTGAAGCTTTCTTT. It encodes CATSARRNTEAFF.

The CDR3 loop reads CASSWDGGEKLFF. The CDR3 nucleotides read TGTGCCAGCTCTTGGGATGGAGGTGAAAAACTGTTTTTT. This chain joins TRBV2 and TRBJ1-4; D gene unclear. Trimming took off 8 bases at V and 7 bases at J, with 14 bases between the two ends. Germline-derived CDR1 and CDR2 are SNHLY and FYNNEI. The CDR3 runs to 13 residues.

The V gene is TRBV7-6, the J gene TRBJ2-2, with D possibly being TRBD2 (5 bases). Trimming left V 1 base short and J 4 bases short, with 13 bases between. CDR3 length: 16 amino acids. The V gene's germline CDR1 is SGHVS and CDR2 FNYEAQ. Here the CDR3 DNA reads TGTGCCAGCAGCTTAGAGGCGGGCATCCCCACCGGGGAGCTGTTTTTT. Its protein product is CASSLEAGIPTGELFF.

CDR3 loop: CATSAGTSGMTYNEQFF. For the CDR3, the DNA is TGTGCCACCAGTGCCGGGACTAGCGGGATGACCTACAATGAGCAGTTCTTC. The V call is TRBV24-1, the J call TRBJ2-1, with 13 positions matching TRBD2. CDR3 length equals 17 residues. With V trimmed by 5 bases and J by 2 bases, 5 bases remained unmatched. The germline V gene encodes CDR1 KGHDR and CDR2 SFDVKD.

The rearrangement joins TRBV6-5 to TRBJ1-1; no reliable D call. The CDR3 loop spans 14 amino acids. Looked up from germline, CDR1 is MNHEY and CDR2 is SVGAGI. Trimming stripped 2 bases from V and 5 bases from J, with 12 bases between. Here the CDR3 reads CASSYEGRRTEAFF. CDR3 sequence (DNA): TGTGCCAGCAGTTACGAAGGAAGGCGGACTGAAGCTTTCTTT.

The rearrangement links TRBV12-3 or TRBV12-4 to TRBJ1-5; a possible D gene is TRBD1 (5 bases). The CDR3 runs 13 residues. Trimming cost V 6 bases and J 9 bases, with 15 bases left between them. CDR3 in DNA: TGTGCCAGCAGGGGTCAGGGTTCAGGGCCCCAGCATTTT. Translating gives CASRGQGSGPQHF.

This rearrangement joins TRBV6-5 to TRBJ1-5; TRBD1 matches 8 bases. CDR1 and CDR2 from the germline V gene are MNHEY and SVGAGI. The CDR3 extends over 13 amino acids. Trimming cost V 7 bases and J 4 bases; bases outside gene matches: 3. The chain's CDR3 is CASKGQVNQPQHF. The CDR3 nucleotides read TGTGCCAGCAAGGGACAGGTTAATCAGCCCCAGCATTTT.

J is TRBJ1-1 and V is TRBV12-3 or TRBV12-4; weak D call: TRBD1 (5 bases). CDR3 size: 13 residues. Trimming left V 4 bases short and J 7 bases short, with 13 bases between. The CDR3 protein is CASSSTAGLEAFF. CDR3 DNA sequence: TGTGCCAGCAGTTCTACGGCAGGGCTTGAAGCTTTCTTT.

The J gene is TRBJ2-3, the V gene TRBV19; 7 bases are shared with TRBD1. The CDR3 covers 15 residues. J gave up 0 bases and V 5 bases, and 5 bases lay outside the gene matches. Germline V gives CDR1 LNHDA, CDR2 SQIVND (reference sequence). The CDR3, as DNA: TGTGCCAGTAGTCGGGACAGACGAAGCACAGATACGCAGTATTTT. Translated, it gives CASSRDRRSTDTQYF.

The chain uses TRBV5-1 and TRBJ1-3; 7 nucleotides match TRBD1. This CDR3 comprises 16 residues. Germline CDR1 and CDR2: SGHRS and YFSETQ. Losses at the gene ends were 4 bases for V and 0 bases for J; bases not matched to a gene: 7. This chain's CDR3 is CASSRTGPDSGNTIYF. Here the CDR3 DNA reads TGCGCCAGCAGCAGGACAGGACCTGACTCTGGAAACACCATATATTTT. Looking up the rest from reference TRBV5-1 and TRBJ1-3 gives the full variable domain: KAGVTQTPRYLIKTRGQQVTLSCSPISGHRSVSWYQQTPGQGLQFLFEYFSETQRNKGNFPGRFSGRQFSNSRSEMNVSTLELGDSALYLCASSRTGPDSGNTIYFGEGSWLTVV.

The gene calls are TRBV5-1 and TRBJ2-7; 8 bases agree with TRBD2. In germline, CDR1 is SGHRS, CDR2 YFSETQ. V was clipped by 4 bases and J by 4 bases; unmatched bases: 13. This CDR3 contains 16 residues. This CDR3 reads CASSSSAGTSGYEQYF. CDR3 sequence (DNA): TGCGCCAGCAGCAGTTCCGCCGGGACTAGTGGTTACGAGCAGTACTTC.

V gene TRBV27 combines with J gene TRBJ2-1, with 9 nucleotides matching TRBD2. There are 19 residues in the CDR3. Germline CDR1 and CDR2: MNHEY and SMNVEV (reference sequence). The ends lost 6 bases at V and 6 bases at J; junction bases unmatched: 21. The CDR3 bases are TGTGCCAGCAGATGGTCTCTTCTTTGGCGGGCGGGAGGGCCCAATGAGCAGTTCTTC. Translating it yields CASRWSLLWRAGGPNEQFF.

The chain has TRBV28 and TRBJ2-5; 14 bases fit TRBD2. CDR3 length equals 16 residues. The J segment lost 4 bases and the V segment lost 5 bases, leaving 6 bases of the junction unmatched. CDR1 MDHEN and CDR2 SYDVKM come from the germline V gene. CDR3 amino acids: CASSRGTSGSGETQYF. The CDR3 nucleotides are TGTGCCAGCAGTCGAGGGACTAGCGGGAGTGGAGAGACCCAGTACTTC. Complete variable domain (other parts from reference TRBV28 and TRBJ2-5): DVKVTQSSRYLVKRTGEKVFLECVQDMDHENMFWYRQDPGLGLRLIYFSYDVKMKEKGDIPEGYSVSREKKERFSLILESASTNQTSMYLCASSRGTSGSGETQYFGPGTRLLVL.

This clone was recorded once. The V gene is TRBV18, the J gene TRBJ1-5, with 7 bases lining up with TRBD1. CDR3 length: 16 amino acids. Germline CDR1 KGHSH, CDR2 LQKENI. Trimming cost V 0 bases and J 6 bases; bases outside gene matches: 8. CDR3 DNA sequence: TGTGCCAGCTCACCACCGAGACAGGGTGTGGGTCAGCCCCAGCATTTT. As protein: CASSPPRQGVGQPQHF.

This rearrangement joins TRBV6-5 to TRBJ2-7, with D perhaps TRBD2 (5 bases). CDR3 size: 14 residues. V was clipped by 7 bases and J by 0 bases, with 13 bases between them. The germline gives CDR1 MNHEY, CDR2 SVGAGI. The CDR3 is CASIRGVSSYEQYF. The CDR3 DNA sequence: TGTGCCAGCATCCGGGGAGTAAGCTCCTACGAGCAGTACTTC.

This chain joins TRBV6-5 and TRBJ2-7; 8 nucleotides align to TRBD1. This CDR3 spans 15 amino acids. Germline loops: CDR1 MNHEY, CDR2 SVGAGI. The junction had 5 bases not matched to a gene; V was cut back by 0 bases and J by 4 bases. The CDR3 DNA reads TGTGCCAGCAGTTACTCGAGAGGGACAGGTTACGAGCAGTACTTC. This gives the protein CASSYSRGTGYEQYF.

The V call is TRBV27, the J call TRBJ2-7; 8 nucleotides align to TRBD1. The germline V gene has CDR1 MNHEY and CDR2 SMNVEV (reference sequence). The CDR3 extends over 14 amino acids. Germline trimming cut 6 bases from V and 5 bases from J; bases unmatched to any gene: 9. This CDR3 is CASRGQVRGNEQYF. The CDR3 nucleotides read TGTGCCAGCAGGGGACAGGTCCGCGGTAACGAGCAGTACTTC.

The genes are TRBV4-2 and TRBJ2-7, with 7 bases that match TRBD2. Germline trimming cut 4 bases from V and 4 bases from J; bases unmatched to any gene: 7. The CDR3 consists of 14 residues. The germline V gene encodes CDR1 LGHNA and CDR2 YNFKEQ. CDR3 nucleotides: TGTGCCAGCAGCCCCGGGGAGGGGAGGTACGAGCAGTACTTC. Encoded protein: CASSPGEGRYEQYF.

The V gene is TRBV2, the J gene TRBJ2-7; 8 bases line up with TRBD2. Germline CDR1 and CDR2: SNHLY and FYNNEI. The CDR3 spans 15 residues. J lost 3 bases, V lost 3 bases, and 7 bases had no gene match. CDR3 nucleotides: TGTGCCAGCAGTGAGACGGGACTAGGTTACTACGAGCAGTACTTC. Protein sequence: CASSETGLGYYEQYF.

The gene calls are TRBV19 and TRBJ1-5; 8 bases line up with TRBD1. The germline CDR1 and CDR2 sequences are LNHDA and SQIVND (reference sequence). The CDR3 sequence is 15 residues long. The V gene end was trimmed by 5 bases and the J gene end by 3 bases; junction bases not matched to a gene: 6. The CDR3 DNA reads TGTGCCAGTAGTCTTGGACAGGGATTCAATCAGCCCCAGCATTTT. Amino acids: CASSLGQGFNQPQHF.

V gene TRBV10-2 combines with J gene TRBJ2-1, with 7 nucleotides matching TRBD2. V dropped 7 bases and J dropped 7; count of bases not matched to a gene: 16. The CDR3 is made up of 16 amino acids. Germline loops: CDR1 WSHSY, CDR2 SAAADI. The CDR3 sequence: CASTLRGGRVENEQFF. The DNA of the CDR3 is TGCGCCAGCACCCTTAGGGGCGGGAGAGTGGAGAATGAGCAGTTCTTC.

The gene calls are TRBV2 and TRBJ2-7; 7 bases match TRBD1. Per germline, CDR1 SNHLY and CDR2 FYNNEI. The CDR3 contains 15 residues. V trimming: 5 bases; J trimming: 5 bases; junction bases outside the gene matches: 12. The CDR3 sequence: CASSLDRDIPNEQYF. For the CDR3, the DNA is TGTGCCAGCAGTCTAGACAGGGATATTCCTAACGAGCAGTACTTC.

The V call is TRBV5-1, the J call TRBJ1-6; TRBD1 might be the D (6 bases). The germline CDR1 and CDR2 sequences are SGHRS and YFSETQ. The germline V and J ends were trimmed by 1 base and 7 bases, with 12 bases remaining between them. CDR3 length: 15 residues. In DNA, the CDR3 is TGCGCCAGCAGCTTGTCCGGACAGCTGAATTCACCCCTCCACTTT. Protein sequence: CASSLSGQLNSPLHF. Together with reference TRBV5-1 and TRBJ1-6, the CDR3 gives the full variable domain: KAGVTQTPRYLIKTRGQQVTLSCSPISGHRSVSWYQQTPGQGLQFLFEYFSETQRNKGNFPGRFSGRQFSNSRSEMNVSTLELGDSALYLCASSLSGQLNSPLHFGNGTRLTVT.

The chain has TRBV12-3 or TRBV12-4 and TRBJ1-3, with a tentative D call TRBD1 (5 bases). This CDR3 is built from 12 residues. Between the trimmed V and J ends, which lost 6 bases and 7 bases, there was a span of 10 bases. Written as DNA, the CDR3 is TGTGCCAGCAGCCTTCGACAGAACACCATATATTTT. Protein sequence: CASSLRQNTIYF.

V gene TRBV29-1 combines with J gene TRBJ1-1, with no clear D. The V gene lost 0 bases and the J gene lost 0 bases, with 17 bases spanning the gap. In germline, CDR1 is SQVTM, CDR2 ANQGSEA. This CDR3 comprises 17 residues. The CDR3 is CSVEDRRNSFMNTEAFF. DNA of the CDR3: TGCAGCGTTGAAGATCGCAGGAACAGCTTCATGAACACTGAAGCTTTCTTT.

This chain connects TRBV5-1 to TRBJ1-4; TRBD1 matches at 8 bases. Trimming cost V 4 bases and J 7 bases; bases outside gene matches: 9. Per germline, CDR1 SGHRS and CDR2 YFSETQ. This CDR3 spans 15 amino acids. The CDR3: CASSLQTGDREKLFF. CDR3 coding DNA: TGCGCCAGCAGCCTACAGACAGGGGATCGTGAAAAACTGTTTTTT.

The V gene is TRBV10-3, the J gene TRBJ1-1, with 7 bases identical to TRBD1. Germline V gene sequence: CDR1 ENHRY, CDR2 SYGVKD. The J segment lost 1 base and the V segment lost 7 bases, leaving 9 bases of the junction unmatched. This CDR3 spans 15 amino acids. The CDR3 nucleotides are TGTGCCATCACACCAGCGGCAGGGGGGAACACTGAAGCTTTCTTT. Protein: CAITPAAGGNTEAFF.

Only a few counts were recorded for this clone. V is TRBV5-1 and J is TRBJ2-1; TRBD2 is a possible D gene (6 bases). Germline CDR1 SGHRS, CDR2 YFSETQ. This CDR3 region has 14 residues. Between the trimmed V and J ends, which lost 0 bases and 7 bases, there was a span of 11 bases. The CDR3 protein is CASSLGGGENEQFF. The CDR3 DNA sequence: TGCGCCAGCAGCTTGGGGGGCGGGGAGAATGAGCAGTTCTTC.

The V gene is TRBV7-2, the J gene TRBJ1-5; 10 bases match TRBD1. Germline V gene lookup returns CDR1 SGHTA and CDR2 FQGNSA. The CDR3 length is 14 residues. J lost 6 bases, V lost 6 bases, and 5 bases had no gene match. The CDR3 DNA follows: TGTGCCAGCAGTCCTAGACAGGGGGCTCAGCCCCAGCATTTT. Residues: CASSPRQGAQPQHF.

This CDR3 reads CASSQDRGSTEAFF. DNA of the CDR3: TGTGCCAGCAGCCAAGACAGGGGAAGCACTGAAGCTTTCTTT. The V and J genes are TRBV4-2 and TRBJ1-1; possibly TRBD1 for D (6 bases). Germline V CDR1 and CDR2: LGHNA, YNFKEQ. This CDR3 region has 14 residues. Trimming cost V 0 bases and J 4 bases, with 9 bases left between them.